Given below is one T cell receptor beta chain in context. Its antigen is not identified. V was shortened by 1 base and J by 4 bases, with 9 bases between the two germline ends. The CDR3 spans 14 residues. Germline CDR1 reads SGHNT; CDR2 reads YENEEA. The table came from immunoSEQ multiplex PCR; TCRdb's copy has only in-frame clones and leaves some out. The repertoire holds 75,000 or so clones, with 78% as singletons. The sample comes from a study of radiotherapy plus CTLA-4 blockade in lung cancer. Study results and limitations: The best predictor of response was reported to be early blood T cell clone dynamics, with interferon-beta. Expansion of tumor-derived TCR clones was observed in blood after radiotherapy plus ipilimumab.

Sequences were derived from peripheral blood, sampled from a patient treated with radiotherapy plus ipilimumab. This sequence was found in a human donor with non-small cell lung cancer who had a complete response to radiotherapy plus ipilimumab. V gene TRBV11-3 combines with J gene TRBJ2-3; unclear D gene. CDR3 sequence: CASSLVGGSDTQYF. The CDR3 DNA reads TGTGCCAGCAGCTTAGTAGGCGGATCAGATACGCAGTATTTT. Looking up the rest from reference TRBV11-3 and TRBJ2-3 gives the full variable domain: EAGVVQSPRYKIIEKKQPVAFWCNPISGHNTLYWYLQNLGQGPELLIRYENEEAVDDSQLPKDRFSAERLKGVDSTLKIQPAELGDSAVYLCASSLVGGSDTQYFGPGTRLTVL.